This T cell receptor (beta chain) was profiled in a study of human T cells and chemical hapten exposure. This clonotype was detected a few times. TCRdb analysed the RACE reads with MiXCR anew, one entry per CDR3 protein. This sample yields 130,000 or so distinct CDR3 sequences, of which about 11% are seen a single time; 2% to 2.5% belongs to the top ten. Indicated time point: patch test 3, about 24 weeks after DPC sensitization. Described treatment: therapeutic diphenylcyclopropenone sensitization with weekly scalp DPC. The CDR3 covers 14 residues. The V segment lost 3 bases and the J segment 5 bases; nucleotides outside the gene matches: 3. The germline V gene encodes CDR1 MNHEY and CDR2 SMNVEV (reference sequence).

The receptor's source is a woman between 45 and 60 years old with alopecia areata. Some clones in this sample may be carry-over from other donors' samples. The source material was whole blood, sampled in connection with sensitization to the hapten diphenylcyclopropenone (DPC). The rearrangement uses TRBV27 and TRBJ1-2, with 10 bases that match TRBD1. The CDR3 DNA follows: TGTGCCAGCAGTTTGGGGACAGGGGAGTATGGCTACACCTTC. Its protein is CASSLGTGEYGYTF.